This TCR beta chain derives from a study of T cell responses to AZD1222 COVID-19 vaccine. The V end lost 2 bases, the J end lost 5 bases, and 17 bases lay between the germline ends. The CDR3 consists of 17 residues. In germline, CDR1 is KGHDR, CDR2 SFDVKD. To note about this clone: Its antigen is unknown.

Broader study findings: Donors were mostly white British, more females; clonal diversity possibly underestimated. A rise in Spike-specific TCR breadth and depth followed two AZD1222 doses. Seropositive status at baseline applied to only a handful of AZD1222 recipients.

Second-dose recipients at about 4 or about 12 weeks were treated as one pooled group. Assay used: immunoSEQ multiplex PCR; TCRdb lists only in-frame clones, some missing. The sample lists almost 70,000 clones; 80% were seen once. The chain has TRBV24-1 and TRBJ2-2, with a tentative D call TRBD1 (6 bases). The TCR was taken from an adult who received the AZD1222 COVID-19 vaccine. The sequences come from peripheral blood, collected 28 days after the second AZD1222 dose. For the CDR3, the DNA is TGTGCCACCAGTGATTCAAGAGGCGGACAGATTACCGGGGAGCTGTTTTTT. Translating gives CATSDSRGGQITGELFF.